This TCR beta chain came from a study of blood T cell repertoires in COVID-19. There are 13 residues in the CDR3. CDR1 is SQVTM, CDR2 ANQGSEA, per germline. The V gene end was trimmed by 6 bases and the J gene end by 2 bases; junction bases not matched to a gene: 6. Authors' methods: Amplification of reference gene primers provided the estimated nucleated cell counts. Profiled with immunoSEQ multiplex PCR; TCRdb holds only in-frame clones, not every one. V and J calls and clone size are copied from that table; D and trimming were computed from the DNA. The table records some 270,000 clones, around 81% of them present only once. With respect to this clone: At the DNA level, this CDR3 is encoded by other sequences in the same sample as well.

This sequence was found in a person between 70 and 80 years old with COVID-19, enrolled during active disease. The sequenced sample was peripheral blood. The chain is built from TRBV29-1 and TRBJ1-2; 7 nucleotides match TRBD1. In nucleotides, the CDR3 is TGCAGCGTCGCAGGGGGTCCAAACTATGGCTACACCTTC. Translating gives CSVAGGPNYGYTF.